A selection of T cell receptor beta chains follows, all from one sample in a study of blood T cell repertoires in COVID-19. Clones were sequenced by immunoSEQ multiplex PCR, and TCRdb holds only the in-frame ones, with some missing. This sample has roughly 150,000 clones, with around 80% found just once. The sequenced sample was peripheral blood. Receptors were obtained from an elderly woman with active or convalescent COVID-19. The CDR3 runs from the conserved cysteine through the conserved F or W. A D gene is named only where the DNA matches it firmly. Expanded clones are given a class, and other clones once, few, many or no size at all.

CDR3aa | abundance | d_gene | v_gene
CASSYYQQGANGYTF | - | TRBD1 | TRBV6-5
CASSTGGDQPQHF | - | - | TRBV19
CASTGDYSPLHF | - | TRBD1 | TRBV12-3/TRBV12-4
CASSLSLVADEQYF | - | - | TRBV27
CASSYPGESTDTQYF | - | - | TRBV5-4
CASSSAGVPEQFF | - | - | TRBV11-3
CASSTPRGLTYTIYF | - | TRBD1 | TRBV19
CASSYSASGGSDTQYF | - | TRBD2 | TRBV6-6
CASSTGLSNTGELFF | once | - | TRBV6-2/TRBV6-3
CASSVEAGGYYEQYF | - | TRBD2 | TRBV9
CASSQETQQEQYF | few | - | TRBV4-3
CASSFLGGYEQYF | - | - | TRBV13
CASSLNSGTDTQYF | - | - | TRBV5-4
CASSIDPGAVNTEAFF | once | - | TRBV19
CASSSPGTGHNF | - | TRBD1 | TRBV6-5
CASSNNQGRPGANVLTF | - | - | TRBV25-1
CASSHGTGSAQPQHF | - | TRBD1 | TRBV2
CASSERTGRAGNTIYF | few | TRBD1 | TRBV19
CASSPPGAYEQYF | - | - | TRBV7-9
CASSPPTSGPQPQHF | - | - | TRBV28
CSACGGGGSGANVLTF | - | - | TRBV20-1
CASSQDSPGGNSPLHF | - | - | TRBV4-1
CASRFTLGQVSYNEQFF | - | TRBD1 | TRBV11-3
CASSLTGTGSHYGYTF | - | TRBD1 | TRBV7-9
CASRTAGTGVYEQYF | - | TRBD1 | TRBV2
CASSYDGRGTEAFF | - | - | TRBV6-5
CASSMGQGSQETQYF | - | TRBD1 | TRBV7-9
CASSPDRVVDEQFF | - | TRBD1 | TRBV18
CAGSRLPGDDYTF | - | - | TRBV10-3
CASRPSGTGGPQETQYF | - | TRBD1 | TRBV25-1
CATKTGTSGGSHNEQFF | - | TRBD2 | TRBV11-2
CASSVTSGVVRETQYF | - | TRBD2 | TRBV9
CASSRGQGETQYF | - | TRBD1 | TRBV7-2
CASSPMDRGWKNNSPLHF | - | TRBD1 | TRBV18
CASSQGVTGDGYTF | - | - | TRBV18